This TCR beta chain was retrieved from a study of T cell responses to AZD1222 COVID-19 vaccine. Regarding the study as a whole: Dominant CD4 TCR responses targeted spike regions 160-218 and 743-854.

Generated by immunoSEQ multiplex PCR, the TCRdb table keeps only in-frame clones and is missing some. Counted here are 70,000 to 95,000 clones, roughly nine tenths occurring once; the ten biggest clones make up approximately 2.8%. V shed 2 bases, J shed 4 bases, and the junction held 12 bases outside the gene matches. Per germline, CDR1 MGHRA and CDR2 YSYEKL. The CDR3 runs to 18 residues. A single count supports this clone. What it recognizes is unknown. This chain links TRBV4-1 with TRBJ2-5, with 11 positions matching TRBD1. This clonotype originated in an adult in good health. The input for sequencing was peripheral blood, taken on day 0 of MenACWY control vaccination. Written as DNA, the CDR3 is TGCGCCAGCAGCCAACTGATTCGGACAGGGGGCATTGGAGAGACCCAGTACTTC. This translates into CASSQLIRTGGIGETQYF.